The TCR beta chain under discussion was sequenced for a study of OX40 agonist ivuxolimab in advanced cancers. For the study at large: Patients assigned to dose escalation were diagnosed with hepatocellular carcinoma, melanoma, renal cell or head and neck cancer.

Sequencing used immunoSEQ multiplex PCR; TCRdb keeps in-frame clones, though not all of them. This sample has fewer than 70,000 clones, with more than 75% found just once. Germline V gene data show CDR1 as LGHNT and CDR2 as FRNRAP. Between the trimmed V and J ends, which lost 1 base and 3 bases, there was a span of 17 bases. This CDR3 spans 17 amino acids. General study findings and limits: At 0.1 to 3.0 mg/kg and by week 6, clonal expansion occurred in CD4+ and CD8+ blood T cells. More expanded clones were found, on average, in CD8+ than in CD4+ T cells. The work left the antigen specificity of expanded peripheral T cells undetermined.

As to this clone: What it recognizes is unknown.

The sample was CD4+ or CD8+ T cells sorted from blood, taken in a trial of the OX40 agonist ivuxolimab. This sequence originates from an adult with an advanced solid tumor such as melanoma, head and neck, liver or kidney cancer. The chain recombines TRBV12-5 with TRBJ2-3; possibly TRBD2 for D (6 bases). The DNA of the CDR3 is TGTGCTAGTGGTTTGGACCACAGCGGGTCCGGGACAGATACGCAGTATTTT. As protein: CASGLDHSGSGTDTQYF.